The entry below gives a single T cell receptor beta chain sequence along with its context. Germline CDR1 MGHRA, CDR2 YSYEKL. The V end lost 4 bases, the J end lost 7 bases, and 14 bases lay between the germline ends. The CDR3 has 14 residues. This record comes from a study of cytomegalovirus exposure and HLA in healthy donors. It was with 60 Vbeta and 13 Jbeta primers that the PCR ran. This table comes from immunoSEQ multiplex PCR, and its TCRdb copy is limited to in-frame clones, with some not included. Here the sample spans around 190,000 clones, about 79% being singletons. The receptor comes from a girl aged 2 to 10 in good health and CMV-seropositive. This sequence joins TRBV4-1 and TRBJ2-1; TRBD2 might be the D (6 bases). The source material was PBMCs. DNA for the CDR3: TGCGCCAGCAGCCCCTACTCCGGGGGAAATGAGCAGTTCTTC. It translates to CASSPYSGGNEQFF.